This TCR beta chain was found in a study of OX40 agonist ivuxolimab in advanced cancers. Looking at the study overall: Prior anti-PD-1, anti-PD-L1 or anti-CTLA-4 therapy did not bar entry, and approximately 40% had some. One patient with hepatocellular carcinoma and two with cutaneous melanoma, three in all, had partial responses.

This clone was observed a single time. What it binds is unknown. The CDR3 extends over 17 amino acids. Germline V gene lookup returns CDR1 SGHDT and CDR2 YYEEEE. Unmatched junction bases numbered 5, after V lost 0 bases and J lost 1 base. Systemic immunosuppression or autoimmune disease history was grounds to exclude patients. Here immunoSEQ multiplex PCR was the method, and the copy in TCRdb shows in-frame clones only, minus some. The sample carries approximately 82,000 clones, 85% to 90% recorded once. Study findings and constraints: Circulating CD4+ and CD8+ T cells showed clonal expansion by week 6 at 0.1 to 3.0 mg/kg.

The source material was CD4+ or CD8+ T cells sorted from blood, sampled in a trial of the OX40 agonist ivuxolimab. This clonotype originated in an adult with an advanced solid tumor such as melanoma, head and neck, liver or kidney cancer. The chain employs TRBV5-6 and TRBJ2-3, with 10 positions matching TRBD2. CDR3 DNA sequence: TGTGCCAGCAGCTTGGGTGGACTAGCGGTAGGCACAGATACGCAGTATTTT. Protein sequence: CASSLGGLAVGTDTQYF.